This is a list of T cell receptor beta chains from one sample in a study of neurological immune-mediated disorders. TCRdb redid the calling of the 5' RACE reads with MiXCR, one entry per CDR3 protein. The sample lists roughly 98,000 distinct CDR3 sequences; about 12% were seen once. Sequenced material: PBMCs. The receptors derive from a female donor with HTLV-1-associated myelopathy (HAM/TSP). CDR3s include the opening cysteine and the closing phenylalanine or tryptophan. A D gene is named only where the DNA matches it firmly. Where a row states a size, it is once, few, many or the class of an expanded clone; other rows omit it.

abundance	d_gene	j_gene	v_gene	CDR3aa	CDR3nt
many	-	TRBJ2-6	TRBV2	CASGGSGANVLTF	TGTGCCAGCGGGGGCTCTGGGGCCAACGTCCTGACTTTC
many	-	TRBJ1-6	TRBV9	CASSARDSPLHF	TGTGCCAGCAGCGCGAGGGATTCACCCCTCCACTTT
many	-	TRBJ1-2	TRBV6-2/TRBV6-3	CASSPQDSNGYTF	TGTGCCAGCAGCCCACAGGATTCCAATGGCTACACCTTC
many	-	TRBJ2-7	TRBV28	CASSPGGRITYEQYF	TGTGCCAGCAGCCCTGGGGGGCGGATAACCTACGAGCAGTACTTC
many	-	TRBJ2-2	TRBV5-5	CASSLETGELFF	TGTGCCAGCAGCTTGGAGACCGGGGAGCTGTTTTTT
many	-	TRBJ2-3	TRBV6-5	CASSYWSPGRFGDTQYF	TGTGCCAGCAGTTACTGGTCGCCGGGGCGGTTCGGGGATACGCAGTATTTT
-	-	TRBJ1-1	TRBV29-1	CSVAGSRTEAFF	TGCAGCGTCGCAGGGTCGCGCACTGAAGCTTTCTTT
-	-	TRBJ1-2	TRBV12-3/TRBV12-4	CTSSFETEPGYTF	TGTACCAGCAGTTTCGAAACAGAGCCTGGCTACACCTTC
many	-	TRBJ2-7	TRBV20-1	CSARGAQPEIYEQYF	TGCAGTGCTAGAGGGGCCCAACCAGAAATCTACGAGCAGTACTTC
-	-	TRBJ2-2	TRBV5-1	CASSLVQAYTRELFF	TGCGCCAGCAGCTTGGTACAGGCGTACACCAGGGAGCTGTTTTTT
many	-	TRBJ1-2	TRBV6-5	CASTRGYGYTF	TGTGCCAGCACGCGTGGCTATGGCTACACCTTC
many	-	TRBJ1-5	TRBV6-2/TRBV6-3	CASSLQRTQPQHF	TGTGCCAGCTCCTTGCAGAGGACACAGCCCCAGCATTTT
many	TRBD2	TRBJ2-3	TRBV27	CASSLSSGGRSTDTQYF	TGTGCCAGCAGTTTATCCAGCGGGGGTCGAAGCACAGATACGCAGTATTTT
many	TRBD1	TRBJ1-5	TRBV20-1	CSAHTGTGYSNQPQHF	TGCAGTGCTCACACCGGGACAGGGTATAGCAATCAGCCCCAGCATTTT
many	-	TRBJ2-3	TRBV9	CASSVAALSTDTQYF	TGTGCCAGCAGCGTAGCGGCGCTTAGCACAGATACGCAGTATTTT
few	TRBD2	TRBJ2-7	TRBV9	CASSVEAGVQYEQYF	TGTGCCAGCAGCGTAGAGGCGGGGGTGCAGTACGAGCAGTACTTC
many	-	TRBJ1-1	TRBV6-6	CASRLQGNTEAFF	TGTGCCAGCAGACTACAGGGTAACACTGAAGCTTTCTTT
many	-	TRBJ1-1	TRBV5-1	CASSQQGATEAFF	TGCGCCAGCAGCCAACAGGGAGCGACTGAAGCTTTCTTT
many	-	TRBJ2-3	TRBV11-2	CASSLNSGRADTQYF	-
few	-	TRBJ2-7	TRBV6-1	CASIPGGGRSGSYEQYF	TGTGCCAGCATTCCCGGCGGAGGGCGGTCGGGATCCTACGAGCAGTACTTC
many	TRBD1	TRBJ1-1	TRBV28	CASSLLQGRAEAFF	TGTGCCAGCAGTTTATTACAGGGGCGGGCTGAAGCTTTCTTT
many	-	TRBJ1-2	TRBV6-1	CASSEDLGRTYGYTF	TGTGCCAGCAGTGAAGATTTGGGACGGACCTATGGCTACACCTTC
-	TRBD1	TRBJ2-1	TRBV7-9	CASSPRQGAGNEQFF	TGTGCCAGCAGCCCGAGACAGGGGGCTGGCAATGAGCAGTTCTTC
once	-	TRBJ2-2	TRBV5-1	CASSLRGLDTGELFF	TGCGCCAGCAGCTTGAGGGGACTGGACACCGGGGAGCTGTTTTTT
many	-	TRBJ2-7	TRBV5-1	CASSSGFVLRGYEQYF	TGCGCCAGCAGCTCGGGATTCGTCTTGAGGGGCTACGAGCAGTACTTC
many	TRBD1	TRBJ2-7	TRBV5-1	CASSLGQAQEGYEQYF	TGCGCCAGCAGCCTGGGACAGGCTCAGGAAGGGTACGAGCAGTACTTC
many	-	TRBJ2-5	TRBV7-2	CASSPIQETQYF	TGTGCCAGCTCCCCGATCCAAGAGACCCAGTACTTC
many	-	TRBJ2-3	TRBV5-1	CASSVPTEDTQYF	TGCGCCAGCAGCGTCCCGACCGAAGATACGCAGTATTTT
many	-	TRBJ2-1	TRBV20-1	CSADGGPSYNEQFF	TGCAGTGCTGACGGGGGTCCCTCCTACAATGAGCAGTTCTTC
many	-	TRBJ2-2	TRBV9	CASREGPGELFF	TGTGCCAGCAGAGAAGGTCCCGGGGAGCTGTTTTTT
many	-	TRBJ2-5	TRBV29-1	CSEDGLGRTQYF	TGCAGCGAGGACGGCCTCGGGAGGACCCAGTACTTC
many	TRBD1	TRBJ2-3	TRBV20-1	CSARDREATDTQYF	TGCAGTGCTAGGGACAGGGAAGCTACAGATACGCAGTATTTT
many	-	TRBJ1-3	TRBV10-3	CAISEIMGPCGNTIYF	TGTGCCATCAGTGAGATTATGGGACCTTGTGGAAACACCATATATTTT
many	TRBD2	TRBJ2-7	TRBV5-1	CASTETSGGTSYEQYF	TGCGCCAGCACTGAGACTAGCGGGGGAACCTCCTACGAGCAGTACTTC
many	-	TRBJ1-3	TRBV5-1	CASSWQMGGSKNTIYF	TGCGCCAGCAGCTGGCAAATGGGAGGATCGAAGAACACCATATATTTT
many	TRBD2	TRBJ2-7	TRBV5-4	CASSFGPSGGSSYEQYF	TGTGCCAGCAGCTTCGGGCCGAGCGGGGGGAGCTCCTACGAGCAGTACTTC
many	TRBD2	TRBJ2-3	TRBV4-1	CASSQGLAGGYTDTQYF	TGCGCCAGCAGCCAGGGTTTAGCGGGGGGCTACACAGATACGCAGTATTTT
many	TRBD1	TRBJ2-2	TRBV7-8	CASSLISGGYTGELFF	TGTGCCAGCAGCTTAATCTCAGGGGGCTACACCGGGGAGCTGTTTTTT
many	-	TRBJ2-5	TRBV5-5	CASSRGHGETQYF	TGTGCCAGCAGCCGGGGACACGGGGAGACCCAGTACTTC
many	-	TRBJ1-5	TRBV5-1	CASSADSNQPQHF	TGCGCCAGCAGCGCGGACAGCAATCAGCCCCAGCATTTT
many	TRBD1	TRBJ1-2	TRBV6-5	CASKDGGTGPGGYTF	TGTGCCAGCAAAGACGGGGGGACAGGCCCGGGGGGCTACACCTTC
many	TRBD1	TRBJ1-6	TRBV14	CASSQLGGDSPLHF	TGTGCCAGCAGCCAGTTAGGGGGCGATTCACCCCTCCACTTT
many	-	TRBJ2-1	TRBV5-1	CASSLEGGQGNEQFF	TGCGCCAGCAGCTTGGAGGGGGGGCAAGGCAATGAGCAGTTCTTC
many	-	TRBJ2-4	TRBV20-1	CSAFTAKNIQYF	TGCAGTGCTTTTACAGCCAAAAACATTCAGTACTTC